This T cell receptor beta chain was profiled in a study of Graves' ophthalmopathy and Graves' hyperthyroidism. The study's findings and limits: Built on 13 signatures, a model told ophthalmopathy apart from stable hyperthyroidism with about 85% sensitivity and less than 82% specificity.

The CDR3 extends over 13 amino acids. With 4 bases removed from V and 4 bases from J, the gap between germline ends came to 7 bases. In germline, CDR1 is MNHEY, CDR2 SVGAGI. Each hyperthyroidism patient was newly diagnosed, with under 2 months' duration, and aged 18 to 65. Other autoimmune disease, uncontrolled infection, pregnancy and lactation led to exclusion. The PBMCs had their origin in roughly 10 ml of fresh peripheral blood. On this clonotype: Its antigen remains unknown.

Using RNA transcripts, the TCR beta CDR3 regions were amplified. HTBI primers were used in a first-round RT-PCR, which preceded a second-round multiplex PCR. Using its own MiXCR run on the multiplex PCR reads, TCRdb lists one record per CDR3 protein. The profile shows more than 300,000 distinct CDR3 sequences, approximately 18% of them singletons. This chain joins TRBV6-5 and TRBJ2-2; D is unclear. Specimen: peripheral blood. This clonotype originated in an adult woman with stable Graves' hyperthyroidism. CDR3 nucleotides: TGTGCCAGCAGTTGGGTGAGCACCGGGGAGCTGTTTTTT. Translating gives CASSWVSTGELFF.